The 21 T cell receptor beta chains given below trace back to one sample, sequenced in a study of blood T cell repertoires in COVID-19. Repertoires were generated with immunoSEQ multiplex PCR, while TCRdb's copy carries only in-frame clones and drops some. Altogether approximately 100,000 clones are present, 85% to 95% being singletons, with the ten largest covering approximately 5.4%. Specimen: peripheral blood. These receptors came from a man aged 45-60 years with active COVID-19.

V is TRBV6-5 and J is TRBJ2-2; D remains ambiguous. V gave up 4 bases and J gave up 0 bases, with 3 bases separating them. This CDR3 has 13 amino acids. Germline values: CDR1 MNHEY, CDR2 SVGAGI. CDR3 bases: TGTGCCAGCAGTTCGTCGAACACCGGGGAGCTGTTTTTT. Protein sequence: CASSSSNTGELFF.

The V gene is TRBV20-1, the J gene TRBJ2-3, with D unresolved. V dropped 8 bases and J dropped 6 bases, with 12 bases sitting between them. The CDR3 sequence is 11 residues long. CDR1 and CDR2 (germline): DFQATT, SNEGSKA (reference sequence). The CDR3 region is CSFPVVDTQYF. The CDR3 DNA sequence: TGCAGTTTTCCCGTCGTGGATACGCAGTATTTT.

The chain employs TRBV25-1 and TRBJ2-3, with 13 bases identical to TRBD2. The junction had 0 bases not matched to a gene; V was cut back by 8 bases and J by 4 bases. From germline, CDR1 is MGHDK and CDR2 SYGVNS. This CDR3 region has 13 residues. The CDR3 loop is CASGLAGADTQYF. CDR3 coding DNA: TGTGCCAGCGGACTAGCGGGAGCAGATACGCAGTATTTT.

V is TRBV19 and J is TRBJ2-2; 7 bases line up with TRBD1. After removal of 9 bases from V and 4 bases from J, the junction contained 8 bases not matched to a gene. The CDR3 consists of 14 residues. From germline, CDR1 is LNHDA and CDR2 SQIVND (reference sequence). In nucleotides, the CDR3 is TGTGCCAGCGCCCAGGGACAGATCACCGGGGAGCTGTTTTTT. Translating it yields CASAQGQITGELFF. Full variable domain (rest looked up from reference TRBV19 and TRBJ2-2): DGGITQSPKYLFRKEGQNVTLSCEQNLNHDAMYWYRQDPGQGLRLIYYSQIVNDFQKGDIAEGYSVSREKKESFPLTVTSAQKNPTAFYLCASAQGQITGELFFGEGSRLTVL.

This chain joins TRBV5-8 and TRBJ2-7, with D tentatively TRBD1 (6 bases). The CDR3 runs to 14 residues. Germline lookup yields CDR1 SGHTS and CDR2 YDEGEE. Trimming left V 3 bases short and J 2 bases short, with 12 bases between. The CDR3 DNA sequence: TGTGCCAGCAGCTCGGATGACAGGCCCTACGAGCAGTACTTC. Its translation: CASSSDDRPYEQYF.

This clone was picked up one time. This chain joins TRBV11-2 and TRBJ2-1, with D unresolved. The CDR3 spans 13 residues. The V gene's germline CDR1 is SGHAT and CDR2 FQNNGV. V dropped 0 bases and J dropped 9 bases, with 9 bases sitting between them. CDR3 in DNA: TGTGCCAGCAGCTTAGAAAGTCTCGGTGAGCAGTTCTTC. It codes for CASSLESLGEQFF. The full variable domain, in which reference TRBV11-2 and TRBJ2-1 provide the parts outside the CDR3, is EAGVAQSPRYKIIEKRQSVAFWCNPISGHATLYWYQQILGQGPKLLIQFQNNGVVDDSQLPKDRFSAERLKGVDSTLKIQPAKLEDSAVYLCASSLESLGEQFFGPGTRLTVL.

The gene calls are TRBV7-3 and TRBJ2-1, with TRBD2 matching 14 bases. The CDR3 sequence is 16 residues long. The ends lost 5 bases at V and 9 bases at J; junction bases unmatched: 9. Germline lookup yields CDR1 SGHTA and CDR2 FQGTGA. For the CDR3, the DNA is TGTGCCAGCAGCGCCACCGGGACTAGCGGGAGAGGTGAGCAGTTCTTC. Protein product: CASSATGTSGRGEQFF.

Here the CDR3 DNA reads TGTGCCAGTTACCGGGTAGGCACCGGGGAGCTGTTTTTT. Translated: CASYRVGTGELFF. This chain joins TRBV5-4 and TRBJ2-2, with D unclear. The V and J ends lost 8 bases and 4 bases respectively, with 12 bases between them. The CDR3 runs 13 residues. Per the germline V gene, CDR1 is SGHNT and CDR2 is YYREEE (reference sequence). Drawing the rest from reference TRBV5-4 and TRBJ2-2, the complete variable domain is ETGVTQSPTHLIKTRGQQVTLRCSSQSGHNTVSWYQQALGQGPQFIFQYYREEENGRGNFPPRFSGLQFPNYSSELNVNALELDDSALYLCASYRVGTGELFFGEGSRLTVL.

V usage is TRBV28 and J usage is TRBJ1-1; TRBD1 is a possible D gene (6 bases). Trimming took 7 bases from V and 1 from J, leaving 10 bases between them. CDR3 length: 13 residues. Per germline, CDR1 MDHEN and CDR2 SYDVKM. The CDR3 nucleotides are TGTGCCAGCATCCTCAGGGGGAACACTGAAGCTTTCTTT. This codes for CASILRGNTEAFF.

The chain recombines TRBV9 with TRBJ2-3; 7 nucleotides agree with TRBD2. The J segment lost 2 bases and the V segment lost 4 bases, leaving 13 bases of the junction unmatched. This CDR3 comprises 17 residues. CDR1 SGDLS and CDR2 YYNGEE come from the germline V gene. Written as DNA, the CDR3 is TGTGCCAGCAGCCTCCGGGGTAGCGGGTTTAACACAGATACGCAGTATTTT. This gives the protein CASSLRGSGFNTDTQYF.

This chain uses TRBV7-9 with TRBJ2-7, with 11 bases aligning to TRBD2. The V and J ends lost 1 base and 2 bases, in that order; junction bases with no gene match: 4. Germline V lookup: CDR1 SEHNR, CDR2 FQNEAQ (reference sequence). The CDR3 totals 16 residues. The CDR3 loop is CASSLEASGRPYEQYF. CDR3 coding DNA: TGTGCCAGCAGCTTAGAGGCTAGCGGGAGGCCCTACGAGCAGTACTTC.

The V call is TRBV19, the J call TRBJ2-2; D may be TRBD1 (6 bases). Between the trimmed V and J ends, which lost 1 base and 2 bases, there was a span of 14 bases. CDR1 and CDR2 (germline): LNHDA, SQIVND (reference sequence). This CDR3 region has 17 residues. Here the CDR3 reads CASSIGRDRLNTGELFF. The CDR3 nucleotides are TGTGCCAGTAGTATAGGGAGAGACAGGCTCAACACCGGGGAGCTGTTTTTT.

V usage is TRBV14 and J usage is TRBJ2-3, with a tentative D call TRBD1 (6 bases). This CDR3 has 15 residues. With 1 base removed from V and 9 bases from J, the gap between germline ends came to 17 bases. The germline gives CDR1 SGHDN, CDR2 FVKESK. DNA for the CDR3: TGTGCCAGCAGCCAAGTACCGATAACAGGGACCACGCAGTATTTT. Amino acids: CASSQVPITGTTQYF.

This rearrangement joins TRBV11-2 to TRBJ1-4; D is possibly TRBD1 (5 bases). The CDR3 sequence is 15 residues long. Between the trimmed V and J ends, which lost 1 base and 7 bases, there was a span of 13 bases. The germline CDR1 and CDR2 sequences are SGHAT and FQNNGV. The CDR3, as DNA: TGTGCCAGCAGCTTAGCCCCGGCGGGGGGTGAAAAACTGTTTTTT. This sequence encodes CASSLAPAGGEKLFF. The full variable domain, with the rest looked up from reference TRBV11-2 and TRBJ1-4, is EAGVAQSPRYKIIEKRQSVAFWCNPISGHATLYWYQQILGQGPKLLIQFQNNGVVDDSQLPKDRFSAERLKGVDSTLKIQPAKLEDSAVYLCASSLAPAGGEKLFFGSGTQLSVL.

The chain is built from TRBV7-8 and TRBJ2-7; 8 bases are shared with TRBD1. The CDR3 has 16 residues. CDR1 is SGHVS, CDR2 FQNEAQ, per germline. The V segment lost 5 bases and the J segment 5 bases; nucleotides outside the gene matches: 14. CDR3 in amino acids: CASSPPYRTGPHEQYF. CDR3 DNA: TGTGCCAGCAGCCCCCCGTATCGGACAGGGCCCCACGAGCAGTACTTC.

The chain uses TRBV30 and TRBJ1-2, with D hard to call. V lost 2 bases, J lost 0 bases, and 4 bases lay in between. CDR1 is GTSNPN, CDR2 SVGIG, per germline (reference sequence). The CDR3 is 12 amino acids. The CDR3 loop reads CAWSSTNYGYTF. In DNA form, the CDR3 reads TGTGCCTGGAGTTCAACTAACTATGGCTACACCTTC.

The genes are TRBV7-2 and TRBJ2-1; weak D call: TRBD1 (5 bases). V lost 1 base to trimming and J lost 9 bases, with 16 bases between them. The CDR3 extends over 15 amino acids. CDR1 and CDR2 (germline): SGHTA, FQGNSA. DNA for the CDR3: TGTGCCAGCAGCTTAGTTTCGCAGGGCGGATCTGAGCAGTTCTTC. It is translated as CASSLVSQGGSEQFF.

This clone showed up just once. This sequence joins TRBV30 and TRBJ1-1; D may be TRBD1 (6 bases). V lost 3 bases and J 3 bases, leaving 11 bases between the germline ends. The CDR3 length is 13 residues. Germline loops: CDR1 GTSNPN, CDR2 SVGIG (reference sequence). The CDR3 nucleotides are TGTGCCTGGAGCCGGGGGGCTGACACTGAAGCTTTCTTT. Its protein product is CAWSRGADTEAFF.

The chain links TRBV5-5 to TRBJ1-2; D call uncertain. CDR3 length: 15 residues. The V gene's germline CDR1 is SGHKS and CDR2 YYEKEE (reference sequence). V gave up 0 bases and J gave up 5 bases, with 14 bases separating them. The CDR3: CASSLEAQPGYGYTF. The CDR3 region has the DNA TGTGCCAGCAGCTTGGAGGCTCAACCGGGGTATGGCTACACCTTC.

The CDR3 here is CASSYKGARNTEAFF. The CDR3 DNA sequence: TGTGCCAGCAGTTACAAAGGGGCTAGAAACACTGAAGCTTTCTTT. This sequence joins TRBV6-5 and TRBJ1-1, with a possible D match to TRBD1 (5 bases). Germline V CDR1 and CDR2: MNHEY, SVGAGI. V was shortened by 2 bases and J by 2 bases, with 12 bases between the two germline ends. This CDR3 has 15 residues.

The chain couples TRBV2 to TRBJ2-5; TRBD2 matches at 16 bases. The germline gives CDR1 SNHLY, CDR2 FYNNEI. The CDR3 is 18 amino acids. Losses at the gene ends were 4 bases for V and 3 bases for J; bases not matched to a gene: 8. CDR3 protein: CASSGTSGTSGREETQYF. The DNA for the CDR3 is TGTGCCAGCAGTGGAACCTCCGGGACTAGCGGGAGGGAAGAGACCCAGTACTTC.